A single sample is the source of the 3 T cell receptor beta chains below, sequenced in a study of blood T cell repertoires in COVID-19. Data came from immunoSEQ multiplex PCR; TCRdb stores just in-frame clones and leaves some out. The data contain 200,000 to 300,000 clones, around nine tenths of them singletons. The sample comprised PBMCs or T cells enriched from blood (not recorded which). All receptors come from a woman between 18 and 30 years old who had recovered from COVID-19.

The chain links TRBV9 to TRBJ2-3; the match to TRBD2 covers 11 bases. The CDR3 has 16 amino acids. Germline trimming cut 3 bases from V and 1 base from J; bases unmatched to any gene: 4. The germline CDR1 and CDR2 sequences are SGDLS and YYNGEE. This CDR3 is CASSAGLAVGTDTQYF. In DNA form, the CDR3 reads TGTGCCAGCAGCGCGGGACTAGCGGTTGGCACAGATACGCAGTATTTT.

The V and J genes are TRBV5-1 and TRBJ2-1; 10 bases map to TRBD2. V gave up 4 bases and J gave up 9 bases; unmatched junction bases: 19. The CDR3 length is 18 residues. CDR1 is SGHRS, CDR2 YFSETQ, per germline. CDR3 region: CASSEQGQGSGRASEQFF. Here the CDR3 DNA reads TGCGCCAGCAGCGAACAGGGCCAAGGCAGCGGGAGGGCCTCTGAGCAGTTCTTC.

This clone was detected only a few times. The J gene is TRBJ2-7, the V gene TRBV9, with TRBD1 as a possible D gene (6 bases). This CDR3 comprises 13 residues. V was clipped by 3 bases and J by 2 bases, with 9 bases between them. The germline V gene has CDR1 SGDLS and CDR2 YYNGEE. CDR3 protein: CASSGGTPYEQYF. As DNA, the CDR3 is TGTGCCAGCAGCGGTGGGACACCCTACGAGCAGTACTTC.